This T cell receptor (beta chain) derives from a study of blood T cell repertoires in COVID-19. Study as a whole: Samples representing acute and convalescent COVID-19 were sourced from the United States, Italy and Spain. Sources were T cells, B-cell-depleted T cells, or PBMCs; the material itself was cDNA or gDNA.

Here immunoSEQ multiplex PCR was the method, and the copy in TCRdb shows in-frame clones only, minus some. The table has about 110,000 clones, approximately 90% seen once. Trimming removed 2 bases from V and 12 bases from J; junction bases left unmatched: 7. The V gene's germline CDR1 is SGHTA and CDR2 FQGNSA. The CDR3 loop spans 13 amino acids. The sample was peripheral blood. This chain connects TRBV7-2 to TRBJ2-1; 7 bases map to TRBD1. This clonotype was sampled from a human donor in a cohort sampled during active COVID-19. CDR3 loop: CASSLMLSGGQFF. Written as DNA, the CDR3 is TGTGCCAGCAGCTTAATGCTGTCAGGGGGGCAGTTCTTC.